The rows below give T cell receptor beta chains drawn from one sample of a study of blood T cells in healthy people across ages. TCRdb itself ran the 5' RACE reads through MiXCR, one entry per CDR3 protein. This table holds 800,000 to 950,000 distinct CDR3 sequences, 40% to 60% found once. Sequencing was performed on blood. These receptors originate from a man aged 25 to 40 in good health. The CDR3 runs from the conserved cysteine through the conserved F or W. Fields, in order: CDR3 length, D gene, clone size, J gene, V gene, CDR3 DNA, CDR3 protein. The D gene is left open where the match is weak. The size field is filled for only some rows; it gives once, few, many or a size class.

>11|.|few|TRBJ2-1|TRBV20-1
TGCAGTGCTAGAGGCCCAAATGAGCAGTTCTTC
CSARGPNEQFF
>16|TRBD1|many|TRBJ2-2|TRBV20-1
TGCAGTGCTAGGGAACTTGGGACAGGGGACACCGGGGAGCTGTTTTTT
CSARELGTGDTGELFF
>14|.|few|TRBJ1-5|TRBV20-1
TGCAGTGCTAGCATGTACAATAGCAATCAGCCCCAGCATTTT
CSASMYNSNQPQHF
>11|.|.|TRBJ2-5|TRBV20-1
TGCAGTGCAAGGACCAGCGGGACCCAGTACTTC
CSARTSGTQYF
>14|TRBD1|.|TRBJ2-1|TRBV12-3/TRBV12-4
TGTGCCAGCAGGGGACAGGGGGTCTACAATGAGCAGTTCTTC
CASRGQGVYNEQFF
>12|.|few|TRBJ1-2|TRBV24-1
TGTGCCACCAGTGAAGCTAACTATGGCTACACCTTC
CATSEANYGYTF
>15|.|.|TRBJ1-5|TRBV20-1
TGCAGTGCCCCTCAGCCAAGGGGATCCAATCAGCCCCAGCATTTT
CSAPQPRGSNQPQHF
>14|.|.|TRBJ2-5|TRBV4-2
TGTGCCAGCAGCCGGGAGTCCGGGAGTGAGACCCAGTACTTC
CASSRESGSETQYF
>13|.|.|TRBJ2-7|TRBV15
TGTGCCACCAGCAGAACGGGTAGTGGCGAGCAGTACTTC
CATSRTGSGEQYF
>14|TRBD2|.|TRBJ2-1|TRBV6-1
TGTGCCACCTCTGGGGCGGGGGTATACAATGAGCAGTTCTTC
CATSGAGVYNEQFF
>15|.|few|TRBJ1-1|TRBV11-2
TGTGCCAGCACCATTTCCACCAGCGCCAACACTGAAGCTTTCTTT
CASTISTSANTEAFF
>16|.|few|TRBJ1-5|TRBV30
TGTGCCTGGAGTGTTGGGGGCATAATGGTCAATCAGCCCCAGCATTTT
CAWSVGGIMVNQPQHF
>17|.|.|TRBJ1-6|TRBV5-5
TGTGCCAGCAGCTGGGGACCGACAAGCTCCTATAATTCACCCCTCCACTTT
CASSWGPTSSYNSPLHF
>17|.|few|TRBJ2-1|TRBV6-5
TGTGCCAGCAGTTACATTAGGGGATCCGCGACCTACAATGAGCAGTTCTTC
CASSYIRGSATYNEQFF
>13|.|few|TRBJ2-4|TRBV6-1
TGTGCCAGCAAGAGTCCAGCCAAAAACATTCAGTACTTC
CASKSPAKNIQYF
>12|.|few|TRBJ1-1|TRBV29-1
TGCAGCGTTGATATAGGGGGCACTGAAGCTTTCTTT
CSVDIGGTEAFF
>13|.|.|TRBJ2-5|TRBV7-2
TGTGCCAGCAGCTCTCCAGGGCTAAAGACCCAGTACTTC
CASSSPGLKTQYF
>15|TRBD1|few|TRBJ1-6|TRBV7-9
TGTGCCAGCAGCTCCGGGACAGGGGTCAATTCACCCCTCCACTTT
CASSSGTGVNSPLHF
>13|.|few|TRBJ2-7|TRBV29-1
TGCAGCGTTACCCATCCAGCTTCCTACGAGCAGTACTTC
CSVTHPASYEQYF
>15|TRBD1|once|TRBJ1-6|TRBV20-1
TGCAGTGCTAGAGTCCCCGGGACAGATAATTCACCCCTCCACTTT
CSARVPGTDNSPLHF
>17|.|.|TRBJ1-3|TRBV10-3
TGTGCCATCAGTGAGACGGCGACAGGCCTCTCTGGAAACACCATATATTTT
CAISETATGLSGNTIYF
>13|.|.|TRBJ1-6|TRBV5-1
TGCGCCAGCAGCTGGTCAGGGGACCCACCCCTCCACTTT
CASSWSGDPPLHF
>14|.|.|TRBJ2-1|TRBV2
TGTGCCAGCAGGGCCTTTGCGGGGCAAGAGACCCAGTTCTTC
CASRAFAGQETQFF
>15|.|once|TRBJ1-6|TRBV27
TGTGCCAGCACTTTCGGGGGATTGGAGAATTCACCCCTCCACTTT
CASTFGGLENSPLHF
>17|.|.|TRBJ2-1|TRBV28
TGTGCCAGCAGTTTACGGGGCAACAGAGTTTGGTACAATGAGCAGTTCTTC
CASSLRGNRVWYNEQFF
>13|.|.|TRBJ2-5|TRBV7-3
TGTGCCAGCAGCCTCGACATAAAAGAGACCCAGTACTTC
CASSLDIKETQYF
>12|TRBD1|few|TRBJ2-7|TRBV28
TGTGCCACCGGGACAGAGTTCTACGAGCAGTACTTC
CATGTEFYEQYF
>11|.|many|TRBJ2-3|TRBV29-1
TGCAGCGTAGGACCTGGGGATACGCAGTATTTT
CSVGPGDTQYF
>13|.|.|TRBJ2-2|TRBV9
TGTGCCAGCGCGACGGGAGAGGCCGGGGAGCTGTTTTTT
CASATGEAGELFF
>13|.|.|TRBJ2-7|TRBV12-3/TRBV12-4
TGTGCCAGCAGGATGGACGGACCCTACGAGCAGTACTTC
CASRMDGPYEQYF
>15|.|.|TRBJ1-5|TRBV12-3/TRBV12-4
TGTGCCAGCAGTACGGGGGGTCTTAGCAATCAGCCCCAGCATTTT
CASSTGGLSNQPQHF
>13|.|.|TRBJ2-1|TRBV29-1
TGCAGCGTTGTATGTCTTGACTACAATGAGCAGTTCTTC
CSVVCLDYNEQFF
>15|.|.|TRBJ2-3|TRBV6-4
TGTGCCAGCAGTGTCCTTCCGGGGGCCGCAGATACGCAGTATTTT
CASSVLPGAADTQYF
>14|.|few|TRBJ1-1|TRBV7-2
TGTGCCAGCAGCCAGGGTGGCACGAACACTGAAGCTTTCTTT
CASSQGGTNTEAFF
>12|.|few|TRBJ1-5|TRBV20-1
TGCAGTGCTAGGCCTAGCAATCAGCCCCAGCATTTT
CSARPSNQPQHF
>14|.|.|TRBJ1-2|TRBV5-1
TGCGCCAGCAGCTCGAACAGGGCATACTATGGCTACACCTTC
CASSSNRAYYGYTF
>14|.|few|TRBJ2-1|TRBV11-3
TGTGCCAGCAGCTTCTCCGGACTTTCCAATGAGCAGTTCTTC
CASSFSGLSNEQFF
>18|.|.|TRBJ2-6|TRBV7-2
TGTGCCAGCAGTCCTACGGGACACTCCTCTCTAGGGGCCAACGTCCTGACTTTC
CASSPTGHSSLGANVLTF
>15|.|few|TRBJ1-2|TRBV29-1
TGCAGCGTTGAAGATCCACCAAATTCCCACTATGGCTACACCTTC
CSVEDPPNSHYGYTF
>12|.|.|TRBJ2-3|TRBV29-1
TGCAGCGTTGTTCTAGCGAAAGATACGCAGTATTTT
CSVVLAKDTQYF
>14|.|few|TRBJ2-7|TRBV10-3
TGTGCCACCTCTACCGGGACTGCAACCTACGAGCAGTACTTC
CATSTGTATYEQYF
>17|.|many|TRBJ1-4|TRBV4-1
TGCGCCAGCAGCCAAGAAGAGAGAACAACAACTAATGAAAAACTGTTTTTT
CASSQEERTTTNEKLFF
>15|TRBD2|few|TRBJ2-3|TRBV18
TGTGCCAGCTCACCTTCGACGGGGGGGGCAGATACGCAGTATTTT
CASSPSTGGADTQYF
>12|.|.|TRBJ1-2|TRBV29-1
TGCAGCGTTGATTTCAGGGGCAATGGCTACACCTTC
CSVDFRGNGYTF
>16|.|.|TRBJ1-4|TRBV7-4
TGTGCCAGCAGCTTAGCGGCGGGGGCAGTCGATGAAAAACTGTTTTTT
CASSLAAGAVDEKLFF
>14|.|.|TRBJ2-7|TRBV18
TGCGCCAGCTCATACGGGGAAAGCTCCTACGAGCAGTACTTC
CASSYGESSYEQYF
>15|.|few|TRBJ2-1|TRBV7-2
TGTGCCAGCACCCAGGGGTTCCAGGGCTACAATGAGCAGTTCTTC
CASTQGFQGYNEQFF
>13|.|.|TRBJ2-5|TRBV7-2
TGTGCCAGCAGCTCATGGGGCCAAGAGACCCAGTACTTC
CASSSWGQETQYF
>15|.|.|TRBJ2-5|TRBV9
TGTGCCAGCAGCGTAGCGCCAGACGTTCGTGAGACCCAGTACTTC
CASSVAPDVRETQYF
>14|.|.|TRBJ2-5|TRBV9
TGTGCCAGCAGCGTAGGGGTAGACTATGAGACCCAGTACTTC
CASSVGVDYETQYF
>14|.|.|TRBJ2-2|TRBV20-1
TGCAGTTGCCGGGACGGGGCGAACACCGGGGAGCTGTTTTTT
CSCRDGANTGELFF
>13|.|.|TRBJ2-5|TRBV7-2
TGTGCCAGCAGCTTAGGGGGTTACGAGACCCAGTACTTC
CASSLGGYETQYF
>15|.|.|TRBJ1-4|TRBV4-3
TGCGCCAGCAGCCAAGAAGACAGGAATAATGAAAAACTGTTTTTT
CASSQEDRNNEKLFF
>16|.|many|TRBJ2-2|TRBV6-2/TRBV6-3
TGTGCCAGCAGCCCCCGACTAGGAGGCCCCACCGGGGAGCTGTTTTTT
CASSPRLGGPTGELFF
>16|TRBD2|.|TRBJ2-1|TRBV29-1
TGCAGCGTTGAGCCCTTCCGGGGGGGCCGGGTCAATGAGCAGTTCTTC
CSVEPFRGGRVNEQFF
>14|.|.|TRBJ2-5|TRBV19
TGTGCCAGTAGTATTATGGCGAGCCAAGAGACCCAGTACTTC
CASSIMASQETQYF
>14|TRBD1|.|TRBJ2-5|TRBV20-1
TGCAGTGCTATAGCGACAGGGTTTAGGGATGAGCAGTACTTC
CSAIATGFRDEQYF
>15|TRBD1|.|TRBJ2-2|TRBV7-7
TGTGCTAGCAGCTTAAAAACAGGGGGCACCGGGGAGCTGTTTTTT
CASSLKTGGTGELFF